Below are 4 T cell receptor beta chains sequenced from a single sample in a study of T cells after yellow fever vaccination. Using its own MiXCR run on the 5' RACE reads, TCRdb lists one record per CDR3 protein. In the table there are 500,000 to 650,000 distinct CDR3 sequences, about 13% of which are singletons. Sequencing used PBMCs, obtained on the day of the yellow fever booster vaccination. The origin of the receptors is a man aged 30 to 45 who received the YFV17D yellow fever vaccine.

This clonotype was counted a few times. V and J are TRBV7-9 and TRBJ2-5; maybe TRBD2 (6 bases). This CDR3 is 14 amino acids long. Germline assignment: CDR1 SEHNR and CDR2 FQNEAQ (reference sequence). Trimming removed 7 bases at V and 2 bases at J, with 14 bases between. Written as DNA, the CDR3 is TGTGCCAGCATCCGAAGCGCGGGGCAAGAGACCCAGTACTTC. This translates into CASIRSAGQETQYF. Combining the CDR3 with reference TRBV7-9 and TRBJ2-5 gives the whole variable domain DTGVSQNPRHKITKRGQNVTFRCDPISEHNRLYWYRQTLGQGPEFLTYFQNEAQLEKSRLLSDRFSAERPKGSFSTLEIQRTEQGDSAMYLCASIRSAGQETQYFGPGTRLLVL.

The chain links TRBV7-2 to TRBJ2-3; D unresolved. Germline V gives CDR1 SGHTA, CDR2 FQGNSA. The V end lost 0 bases, the J end lost 4 bases, and 8 bases lay between the germline ends. The CDR3 is made up of 14 amino acids. The CDR3 reads CASSLAFSPDTQYF. Written as DNA, the CDR3 is TGTGCCAGCAGCTTAGCCTTTAGCCCAGATACGCAGTATTTT.

This clonotype was detected a few times. This chain connects TRBV5-5 to TRBJ2-7; 8 bases match TRBD2. This CDR3 is built from 14 residues. CDR1 is SGHKS, CDR2 YYEKEE, per germline (reference sequence). The V gene end was trimmed by 5 bases and the J gene end by 4 bases; junction bases not matched to a gene: 8. CDR3 in amino acids: CASRKTSGVYEQYF. The DNA of the CDR3 is TGTGCCAGCAGGAAAACTAGCGGAGTTTACGAGCAGTACTTC. Using reference TRBV5-5 and TRBJ2-7 for the parts outside the CDR3, the full variable domain is DAGVTQSPTHLIKTRGQQVTLRCSPISGHKSVSWYQQVLGQGPQFIFQYYEKEERGRGNFPDRFSARQFPNYSSELNVNALLLGDSALYLCASRKTSGVYEQYFGPGTRLTVT.

The chain is built from TRBV11-2 and TRBJ2-5; 7 bases match TRBD2. The CDR3 has 18 residues. V was pared by 1 base and J by 4 bases, with 15 bases of the junction left unmatched. Germline-derived CDR1 and CDR2 are SGHAT and FQNNGV. The CDR3 nucleotides read TGTGCCAGCAGCTTAGCTCTACTAGCGAGGGCGGAGGGAGAGACCCAGTACTTC. Residues: CASSLALLARAEGETQYF. The whole variable domain, filled in from reference TRBV11-2 and TRBJ2-5, reads EAGVAQSPRYKIIEKRQSVAFWCNPISGHATLYWYQQILGQGPKLLIQFQNNGVVDDSQLPKDRFSAERLKGVDSTLKIQPAKLEDSAVYLCASSLALLARAEGETQYFGPGTRLLVL.